The clone carrying this T cell receptor (beta chain) counts as medium-sized (0.01 to 0.1%). Its antigen is undetermined. Amplification of TCR beta used genomic DNA extracted from peripheral blood. The ends were cut back, 6 bases at V and 5 bases at J, with 16 bases in the middle. Germline CDR1 and CDR2: LNHDA and SQIVND (reference sequence). The CDR3 totals 14 residues. This sample was included in a study of T cell repertoires in aging, cancer and after chemotherapy. Points from the study as a whole: Compared with age-matched healthy donors, untreated hematological or solid cancer patients showed higher blood TCR clonality.

TRB rearrangements spanning V, D and J were amplified using mixed TRB-A/B primers. TCRdb reprocessed the multiplex PCR reads with MiXCR, giving one entry per CDR3 protein. The sample carries over a thousand distinct CDR3 sequences, approximately 24% recorded once. The chain combines TRBV19 with TRBJ2-5, with TRBD1 as a possible D gene (5 bases). This TCR was sampled from a human donor with a solid tumor. What was sequenced was blood. Here the CDR3 DNA reads TGTGCCAGTAGCCCCCCTAGGGGTGGCGAGACCCAGTACTTC. It is translated as CASSPPRGGETQYF.